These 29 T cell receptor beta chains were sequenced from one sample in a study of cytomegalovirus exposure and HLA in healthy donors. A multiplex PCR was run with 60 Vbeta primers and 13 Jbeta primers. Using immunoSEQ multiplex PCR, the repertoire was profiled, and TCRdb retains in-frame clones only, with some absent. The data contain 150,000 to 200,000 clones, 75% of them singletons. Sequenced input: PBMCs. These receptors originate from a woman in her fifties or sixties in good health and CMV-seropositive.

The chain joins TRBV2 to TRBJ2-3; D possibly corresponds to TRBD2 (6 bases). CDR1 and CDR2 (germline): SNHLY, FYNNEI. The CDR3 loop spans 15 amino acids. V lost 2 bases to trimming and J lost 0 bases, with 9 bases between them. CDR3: CASSEYGTSTDTQYF. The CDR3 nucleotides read TGTGCCAGCAGTGAATACGGGACTAGCACAGATACGCAGTATTTT.

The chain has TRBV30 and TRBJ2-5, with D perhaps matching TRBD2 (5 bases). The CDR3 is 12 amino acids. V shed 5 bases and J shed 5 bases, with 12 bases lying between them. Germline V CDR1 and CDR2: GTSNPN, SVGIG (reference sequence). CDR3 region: CAWERARETQYF. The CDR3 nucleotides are TGTGCCTGGGAGAGGGCGCGTGAGACCCAGTACTTC.

The CDR3 nucleotides are TGTGCCAGCAGGCGGGACAGCCCGCTATCTTCACCCCTCCACTTT. It codes for CASRRDSPLSSPLHF. The rearrangement joins TRBV7-6 to TRBJ1-6; 7 nucleotides agree with TRBD1. Losses at the gene ends were 6 bases for V and 9 bases for J; bases not matched to a gene: 11. Germline CDR1 reads SGHVS; CDR2 reads FNYEAQ. The CDR3 loop spans 15 amino acids.

The CDR3 reads CASSSTTGGGSEQYF. Written as DNA, the CDR3 is TGTGCCAGCAGTTCCACCACAGGGGGCGGGTCCGAGCAGTACTTC. The V and J genes are TRBV6-1 and TRBJ2-7, with 9 bases lining up with TRBD1. Looked up from germline, CDR1 is MNHNS and CDR2 is SASEGT. There are 15 residues in the CDR3. The junction had 11 bases not matched to a gene; V was cut back by 5 bases and J by 6 bases.

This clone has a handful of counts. In DNA form, the CDR3 reads TGCGCCAGCAGTTATGATGGAGGGGACGGCTACACCTTC. This encodes CASSYDGGDGYTF. The chain employs TRBV5-1 and TRBJ1-2; D may be TRBD1 (5 bases). Trimming shortened V by 5 bases and J by 8 bases, and 16 bases separated the two germline ends. The germline CDR1 and CDR2 sequences are SGHRS and YFSETQ. This CDR3 region has 13 residues.

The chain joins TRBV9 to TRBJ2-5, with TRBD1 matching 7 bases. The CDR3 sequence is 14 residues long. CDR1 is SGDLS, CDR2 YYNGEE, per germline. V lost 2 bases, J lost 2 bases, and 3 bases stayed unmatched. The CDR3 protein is CASSVGQPQETQYF. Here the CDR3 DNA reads TGTGCCAGCAGCGTGGGACAGCCTCAAGAGACCCAGTACTTC.

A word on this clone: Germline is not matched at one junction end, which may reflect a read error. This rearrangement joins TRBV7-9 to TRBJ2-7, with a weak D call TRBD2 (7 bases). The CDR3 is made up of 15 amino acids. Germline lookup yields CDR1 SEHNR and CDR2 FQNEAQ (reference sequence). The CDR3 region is CSSSLGGAGSYEQYF. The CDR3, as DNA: TGTTCCAGCAGCTTGGGGGGGGCGGGCTCCTACGAGCAGTACTTC. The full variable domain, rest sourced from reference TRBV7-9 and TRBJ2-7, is DTGVSQNPRHKITKRGQNVTFRCDPISEHNRLYWYRQTLGQGPEFLTYFQNEAQLEKSRLLSDRFSAERPKGSFSTLEIQRTEQGDSAMYLCSSSLGGAGSYEQYFGPGTRLTVT.

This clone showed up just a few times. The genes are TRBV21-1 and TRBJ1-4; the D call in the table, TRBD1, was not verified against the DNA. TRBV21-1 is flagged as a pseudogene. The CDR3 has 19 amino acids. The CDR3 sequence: CASRNPGTGSRRANEKLFF. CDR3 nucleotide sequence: TGTGCCAGCCGCAACCCCGGGACAGGGAGCAGGCGAGCTAATGAAAAACTGTTTTTT.

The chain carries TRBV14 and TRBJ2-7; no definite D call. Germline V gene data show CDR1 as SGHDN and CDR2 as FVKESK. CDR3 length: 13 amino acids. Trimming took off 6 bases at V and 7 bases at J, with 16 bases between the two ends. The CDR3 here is CASSPTFLREQYF. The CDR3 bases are TGTGCCAGCAGTCCAACCTTCCTCAGGGAGCAGTACTTC.

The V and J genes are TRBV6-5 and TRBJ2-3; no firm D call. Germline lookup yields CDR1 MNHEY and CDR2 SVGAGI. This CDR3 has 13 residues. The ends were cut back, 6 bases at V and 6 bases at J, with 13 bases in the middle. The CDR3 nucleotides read TGTGCCAGCAGCGAGATGGAGTCGGATACGCAGTATTTT. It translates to CASSEMESDTQYF.

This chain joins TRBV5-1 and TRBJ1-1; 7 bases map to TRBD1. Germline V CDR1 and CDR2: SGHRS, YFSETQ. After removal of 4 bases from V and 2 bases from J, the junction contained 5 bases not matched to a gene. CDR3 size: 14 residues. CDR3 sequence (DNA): TGCGCCAGCAGCCAGGGGGGTAGTAACACTGAAGCTTTCTTT. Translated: CASSQGGSNTEAFF.

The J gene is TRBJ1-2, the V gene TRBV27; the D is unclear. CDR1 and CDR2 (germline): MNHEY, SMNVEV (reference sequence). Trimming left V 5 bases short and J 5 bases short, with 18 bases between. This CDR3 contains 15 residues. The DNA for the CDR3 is TGTGCCAGCAGTCCTCCCGTGGGCAGAATGTATGGCTACACCTTC. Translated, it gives CASSPPVGRMYGYTF.

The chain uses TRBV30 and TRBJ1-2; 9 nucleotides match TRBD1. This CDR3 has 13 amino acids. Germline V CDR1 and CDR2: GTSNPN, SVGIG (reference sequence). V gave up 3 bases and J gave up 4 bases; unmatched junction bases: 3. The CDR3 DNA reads TGTGCCTGGAGGGACAGGGGATTCTATGGCTACACCTTC. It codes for CAWRDRGFYGYTF.

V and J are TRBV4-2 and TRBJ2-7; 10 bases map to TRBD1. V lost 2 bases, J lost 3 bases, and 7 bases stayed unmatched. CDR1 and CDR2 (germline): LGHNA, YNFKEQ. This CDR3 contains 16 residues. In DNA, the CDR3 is TGTGCCAGCAGCCAACCGGGACAGGGGACGCTCTACGAGCAGTACTTC. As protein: CASSQPGQGTLYEQYF.

CDR3 in DNA: TGTGCCAGCTCATCCCCGGCCTACGAGCAGTACTTC. It specifies CASSSPAYEQYF. The rearrangement joins TRBV18 to TRBJ2-7, with D uncertain. The CDR3 is 12 amino acids. Germline assignment: CDR1 KGHSH and CDR2 LQKENI. Trimming left V 5 bases short and J 2 bases short, with 7 bases between. The full variable domain, with the rest looked up from reference TRBV18 and TRBJ2-7, is NAGVMQNPRHLVRRRGQEARLRCSPMKGHSHVYWYRQLPEEGLKFMVYLQKENIIDESGMPKERFSAEFPKEGPSILRIQQVVRGDSAAYFCASSSPAYEQYFGPGTRLTVT.

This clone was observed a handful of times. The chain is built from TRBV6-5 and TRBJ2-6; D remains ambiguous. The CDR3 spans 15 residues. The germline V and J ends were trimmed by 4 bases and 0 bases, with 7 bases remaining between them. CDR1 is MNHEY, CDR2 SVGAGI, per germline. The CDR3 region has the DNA TGTGCCAGCAGTTCACTCCCCTCTGGGGCCAACGTCCTGACTTTC. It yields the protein CASSSLPSGANVLTF.

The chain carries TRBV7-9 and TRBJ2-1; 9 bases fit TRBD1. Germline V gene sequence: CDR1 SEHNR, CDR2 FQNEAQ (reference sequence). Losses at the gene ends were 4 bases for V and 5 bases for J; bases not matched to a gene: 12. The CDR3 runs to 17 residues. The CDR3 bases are TGTGCCAGCAGCTCGCGGTTGGACAGGGGATGGGACAATGAGCAGTTCTTC. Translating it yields CASSSRLDRGWDNEQFF.

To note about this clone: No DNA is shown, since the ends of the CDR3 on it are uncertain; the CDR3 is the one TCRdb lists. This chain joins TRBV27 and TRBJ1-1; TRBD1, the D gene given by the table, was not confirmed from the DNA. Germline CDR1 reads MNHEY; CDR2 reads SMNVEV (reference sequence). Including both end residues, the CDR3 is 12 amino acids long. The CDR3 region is CASSFLAGEAFF.

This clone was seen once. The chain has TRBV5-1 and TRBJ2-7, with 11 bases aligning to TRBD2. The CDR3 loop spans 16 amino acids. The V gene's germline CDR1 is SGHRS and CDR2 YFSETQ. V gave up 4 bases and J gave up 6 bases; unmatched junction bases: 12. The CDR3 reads CASSPILTSGGGEQYF. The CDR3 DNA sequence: TGCGCCAGCAGCCCGATCCTTACTAGCGGGGGTGGCGAGCAGTACTTC.

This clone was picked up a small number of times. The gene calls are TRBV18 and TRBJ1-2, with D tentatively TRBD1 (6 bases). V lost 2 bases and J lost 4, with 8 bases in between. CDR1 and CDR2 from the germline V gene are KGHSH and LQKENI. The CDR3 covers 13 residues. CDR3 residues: CASSPARGYGYTF. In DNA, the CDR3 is TGTGCCAGCTCACCAGCCAGGGGCTATGGCTACACCTTC.

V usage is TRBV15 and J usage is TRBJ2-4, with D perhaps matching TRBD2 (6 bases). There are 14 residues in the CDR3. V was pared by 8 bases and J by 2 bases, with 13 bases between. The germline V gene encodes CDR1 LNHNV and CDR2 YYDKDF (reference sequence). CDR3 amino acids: CATEAGLTKNIQYF. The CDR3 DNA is TGTGCCACCGAGGCGGGGTTAACCAAAAACATTCAGTACTTC.

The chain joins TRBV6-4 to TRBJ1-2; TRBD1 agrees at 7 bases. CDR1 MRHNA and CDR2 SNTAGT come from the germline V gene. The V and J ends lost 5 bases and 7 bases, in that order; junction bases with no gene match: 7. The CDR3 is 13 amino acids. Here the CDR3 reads CASSPEQGCGYTF. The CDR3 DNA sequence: TGTGCCAGCAGTCCAGAACAGGGGTGTGGCTACACCTTC.

The CDR3, as DNA: TGTGCCTGGAGTGGGCGGGGGGGTACAGATACGCAGTATTTT. It encodes CAWSGRGGTDTQYF. The rearrangement joins TRBV30 to TRBJ2-3, with 9 bases lining up with TRBD2. CDR1 GTSNPN and CDR2 SVGIG come from the germline V gene (reference sequence). After removal of 1 base from V and 3 bases from J, the junction contained 2 bases not matched to a gene. The CDR3 totals 14 residues.

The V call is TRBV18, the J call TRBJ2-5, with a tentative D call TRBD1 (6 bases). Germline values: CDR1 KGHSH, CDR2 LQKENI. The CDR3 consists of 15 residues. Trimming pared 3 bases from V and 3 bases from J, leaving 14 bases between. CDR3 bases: TGTGCCAGCTCACCCAATATGGACAGAGAAGAGACCCAGTACTTC. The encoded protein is CASSPNMDREETQYF.

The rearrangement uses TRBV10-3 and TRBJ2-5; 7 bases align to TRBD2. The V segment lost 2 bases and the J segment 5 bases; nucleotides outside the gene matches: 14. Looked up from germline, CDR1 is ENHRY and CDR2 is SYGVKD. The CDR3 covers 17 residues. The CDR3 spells CAISEPITARGEETQYF. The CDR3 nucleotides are TGTGCCATCAGTGAGCCCATCACGGCCCGGGGGGAGGAGACCCAGTACTTC.

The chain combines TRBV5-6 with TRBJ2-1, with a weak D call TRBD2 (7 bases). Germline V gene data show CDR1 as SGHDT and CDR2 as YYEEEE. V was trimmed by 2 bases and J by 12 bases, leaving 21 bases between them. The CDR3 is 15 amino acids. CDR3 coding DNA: TGTGCCAGCAGCTTCGGCGGGGGCCCCGCGGGCGCGCAGTTCTTC. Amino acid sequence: CASSFGGGPAGAQFF. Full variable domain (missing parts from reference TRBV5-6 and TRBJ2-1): DAGVTQSPTHLIKTRGQQVTLRCSPKSGHDTVSWYQQALGQGPQFIFQYYEEEERQRGNFPDRFSGHQFPNYSSELNVNALLLGDSALYLCASSFGGGPAGAQFFGPGTRLTVL.

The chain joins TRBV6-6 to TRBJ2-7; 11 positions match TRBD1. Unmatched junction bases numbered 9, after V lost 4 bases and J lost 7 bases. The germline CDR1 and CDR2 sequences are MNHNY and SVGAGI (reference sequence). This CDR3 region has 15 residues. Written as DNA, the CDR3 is TGTGCCAGCAGTTCCCACGGACAGGGGGCTGGAGAGCAGTACTTC. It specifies CASSSHGQGAGEQYF.

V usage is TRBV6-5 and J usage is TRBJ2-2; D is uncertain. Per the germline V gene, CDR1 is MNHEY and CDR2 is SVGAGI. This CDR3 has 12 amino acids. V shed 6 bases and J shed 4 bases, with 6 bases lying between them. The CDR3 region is CASSVITGELFF. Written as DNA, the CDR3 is TGTGCCAGCAGCGTAATCACCGGGGAGCTGTTTTTT.

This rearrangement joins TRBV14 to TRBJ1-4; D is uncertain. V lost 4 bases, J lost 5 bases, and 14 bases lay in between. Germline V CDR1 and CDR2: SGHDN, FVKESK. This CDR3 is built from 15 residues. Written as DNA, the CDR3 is TGTGCCAGCAGCCCCCGGTGGTCTCCGAATGAAAAACTGTTTTTT. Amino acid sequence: CASSPRWSPNEKLFF. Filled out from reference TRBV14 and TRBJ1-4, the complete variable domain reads EAGVTQFPSHSVIEKGQTVTLRCDPISGHDNLYWYRRVMGKEIKFLLHFVKESKQDESGMPNNRFLAERTGGTYSTLKVQPAELEDSGVYFCASSPRWSPNEKLFFGSGTQLSVL.